There are a few counts of the clone carrying this T cell receptor beta chain. Its antigen is not identified. The data stem from a study of cytomegalovirus exposure and HLA in healthy donors. Study results and limitations: Later examination showed HLA-associated TCR beta chains had greater clonal expansion than equally common others. The investigators catalogued 150 to 200 TCR beta chains as cytomegalovirus-associated. By HLA locus, TCR association rates varied in a later analysis, with DRB1 showing the most and HLA-C the fewest. Later analysis showed most CMV-associated TCR beta chains appearing HLA-restricted.

The CDR3 runs 14 residues. The germline gives CDR1 SEHNR, CDR2 FQNEAQ (reference sequence). V was trimmed by 1 base and J by 2 bases, leaving 8 bases between them. 13 Jbeta primers and 60 Vbeta primers were used for the PCR. The table came from immunoSEQ multiplex PCR; TCRdb's copy has only in-frame clones and leaves some out. The sample records 110,000 or so clones, roughly 79% being singletons. Sequenced: PBMCs. J is TRBJ1-1 and V is TRBV7-9; no clear D gene. This clonotype was sampled from a man aged 35 to 55 in good health and CMV-seronegative. For the CDR3, the DNA is TGTGCCAGCAGCTTAGTGGCGGCCAACACTGAAGCTTTCTTT. Its translation is CASSLVAANTEAFF.